These 5 T cell receptor beta chains share one sample of origin, sequenced in a study of OX40 agonist ivuxolimab in advanced cancers. The protocol was immunoSEQ multiplex PCR, while the TCRdb copy is restricted to in-frame clones and leaves out a portion. This repertoire shows under 70,000 clones, 75% to 90% found once; its top ten account for approximately 11%. The sample was CD4+ or CD8+ T cells sorted from blood, taken in a trial of the OX40 agonist ivuxolimab. The receptors come from an adult with an advanced solid tumor such as melanoma, head and neck, liver or kidney cancer.

In its sample, this clone was seen a few times. The chain uses TRBV7-3 and TRBJ2-7, with 7 bases that match TRBD1. This CDR3 comprises 20 residues. Germline trimming cut 0 bases from V and 6 bases from J; bases unmatched to any gene: 23. Germline CDR1 and CDR2: SGHTA and FQGTGA. The CDR3 here is CASSLTGDRGGPTHVSEQYF. The CDR3 DNA is TGTGCCAGCAGCTTAACTGGGGACAGAGGGGGCCCCACTCATGTGAGCGAGCAGTACTTC.

This sequence joins TRBV4-1 and TRBJ1-5; the match to TRBD1 covers 10 bases. Germline loops: CDR1 MGHRA, CDR2 YSYEKL. The V gene end was trimmed by 0 bases and the J gene end by 2 bases; junction bases not matched to a gene: 4. This CDR3 region has 17 residues. The CDR3 region is CASSQEGGTGGNQPQHF. CDR3 in DNA: TGCGCCAGCAGCCAAGAGGGGGGGACAGGGGGCAATCAGCCCCAGCATTTT.

The rearrangement joins TRBV6-1 to TRBJ2-7; D is possibly TRBD2 (5 bases). Trimming pared 0 bases from V and 7 bases from J, leaving 13 bases between. This CDR3 region has 14 residues. The germline CDR1 and CDR2 sequences are MNHNS and SASEGT. The CDR3 nucleotides read TGTGCCAGCAGTGAAGCGCCGAGGGATAGGGAGCAGTACTTC. This gives the protein CASSEAPRDREQYF.

The chain carries TRBV6-7 and TRBJ1-1; D is undetermined. TRBV6-7 is filed as an ORF, its function uncertain. Trimming took off 0 bases at V and 10 bases at J, with 12 bases between the two ends. The CDR3 is made up of 13 amino acids. The CDR3 here is CASSYSTPHRAFF. CDR3 sequence (DNA): TGTGCCAGCAGTTACTCAACGCCACACAGAGCTTTCTTT.

This chain joins TRBV9 and TRBJ2-7; D ambiguous. CDR1 is SGDLS and CDR2 is YYNGEE in the germline V gene. The CDR3 has 13 amino acids. Trimming took 4 bases from V and 6 from J, leaving 14 bases between them. The CDR3 DNA reads TGTGCCAGCAGCAAGGGCAACACGGGCGAGCAGTACTTC. This gives the protein CASSKGNTGEQYF.